This T cell receptor beta chain was retrieved from a study of cytomegalovirus exposure and HLA in healthy donors. Primers for the PCR totalled 60 Vbeta and 13 Jbeta. The protocol was immunoSEQ multiplex PCR, while the TCRdb copy is restricted to in-frame clones and leaves out a portion. The sample carries about 160,000 clones, roughly 85% recorded once. V lost 7 bases, J lost 1 base, and 17 bases lay in between. Germline-derived CDR1 and CDR2 are LNHDA and SQIVND (reference sequence). The length of the CDR3 is 16 residues. The source of this sequence is a man between 18 and 29 years old in good health and CMV-seropositive. The sample taken for sequencing was PBMCs. This chain uses TRBV19 with TRBJ1-5; D is unclear. In DNA form, the CDR3 reads TGTGCCAGTACCACGCTACGTGGGAGCAGCAATCAGCCCCAGCATTTT. Amino acid sequence: CASTTLRGSSNQPQHF.